The 6 T cell receptor beta chains in this list originate from one sample, sequenced in a study of tumor-infiltrating lymphocytes in primary liver carcinoma. Unsorted bulk tissue, about 17-33 mg of it, served as the source for co-extraction of RNA and DNA. TCR beta cDNA came from approximately 540 ng total RNA, primed with a constant-region primer. Investigators got TCR beta libraries out of three nested multiplex PCR rounds, done with slightly modified ARM-PCR. The study ran its first two PCR rounds for roughly 10 cycles each, using TRBV1-TRBV30 forward primers and a C-beta reverse primer. TCRdb reprocessed the multiplex PCR reads with MiXCR, giving one entry per CDR3 protein. This repertoire shows some 30,000 distinct CDR3 sequences, roughly four fifths found once; its top ten account for roughly 34%. Sequencing used liver tumor tissue from sampling region 5. Subset of the sample: tumor region T5, tumor centre. All receptors derive from a man aged 40-50 years with primary liver carcinoma and hepatitis B virus infection.

This chain uses TRBV29-1 with TRBJ2-7, with TRBD1 identical over 7 bases. The CDR3 has 14 amino acids. In germline, CDR1 is SQVTM, CDR2 ANQGSEA. Losses at the gene ends were 0 bases for V and 1 base for J; bases not matched to a gene: 3. Here the CDR3 DNA reads TGCAGCGTTGAAGACGTACAGGGGTCCTACGAGCAGTACTTC. Translated: CSVEDVQGSYEQYF.

This clonotype turned up a few times. Compared with germline, one end of the junction differs, possibly owing to a read error. The V call is TRBV11-1, the J call TRBJ2-2; weak D call: TRBD1 (7 bases). CDR3 length equals 14 residues. The germline V gene has CDR1 SGHAT and CDR2 FQDESV (reference sequence). CDR3: CTSSFTGVTGGLFF. The CDR3 nucleotides read TGTACCAGCAGTTTTACAGGGGTTACCGGGGGGCTGTTTTTT.

A note on this clonotype: Germline and junction disagree at one end, which may indicate a read error. The chain couples TRBV6-2 or TRBV6-3 to TRBJ2-3; 8 nucleotides align to TRBD1. CDR1 and CDR2 from the germline V gene are MNHEY and SVGEGT. CDR3 length: 15 amino acids. For the CDR3, the DNA is TGTGCCAGCAGCTCCGCCTGGACAGGGATTGATATGCAGTATTTT. Its protein is CASSSAWTGIDMQYF.

Concerning this clonotype itself: This sequence may be a read error, since a much larger clone differs from it by one base. This rearrangement joins TRBV11-2 to TRBJ2-2; D remains ambiguous. CDR1 and CDR2 from the germline V gene are SGHAT and FQNNGV. Trimming left V 2 bases short and J 1 base short, with 5 bases between. There are 14 residues in the CDR3. This CDR3 reads CASSLRGNTGELFF. The DNA of the CDR3 is TGTGCCAGCAGCTTACGAGGGAACACCGGGGAGCTGTTTTTT.

As to this clonotype: One end of the junction fails to match germline, which may point to a read error. The J gene is TRBJ2-4, the V gene TRBV6-5, with 10 bases aligning to TRBD2. CDR1 and CDR2 from the germline V gene are MNHEY and SVGAGI. The CDR3 extends over 21 amino acids. CDR3 in DNA: TGTGGCAGCAGCAGGACAGGGTCCCACGTAGCGGGAGGTAAAGCCAAAAACATTCAGTACTTC. Encoded protein: CGSSRTGSHVAGGKAKNIQYF.

This clonotype was observed a handful of times. An end of the junction differs from the germline gene, which may be a read error. The chain couples TRBV11-1 to TRBJ2-2; D is perhaps TRBD1 or TRBD2 (5 bases each). Germline V gives CDR1 SGHAT, CDR2 FQDESV (reference sequence). CDR3 size: 14 residues. The CDR3 here is CASGFIGVTGELFF. Here the CDR3 DNA reads TGTGCCAGCGGCTTTATAGGGGTTACCGGGGAGTTGTTTTTT. The full variable domain, rest sourced from reference TRBV11-1 and TRBJ2-2, is EAEVAQSPRYKITEKSQAVAFWCDPISGHATLYWYRQILGQGPELLVQFQDESVVDDSQLPKDRFSAERLKGVDSTLKIQPAELGDSAMYLCASGFIGVTGELFFGEGSRLTVL.